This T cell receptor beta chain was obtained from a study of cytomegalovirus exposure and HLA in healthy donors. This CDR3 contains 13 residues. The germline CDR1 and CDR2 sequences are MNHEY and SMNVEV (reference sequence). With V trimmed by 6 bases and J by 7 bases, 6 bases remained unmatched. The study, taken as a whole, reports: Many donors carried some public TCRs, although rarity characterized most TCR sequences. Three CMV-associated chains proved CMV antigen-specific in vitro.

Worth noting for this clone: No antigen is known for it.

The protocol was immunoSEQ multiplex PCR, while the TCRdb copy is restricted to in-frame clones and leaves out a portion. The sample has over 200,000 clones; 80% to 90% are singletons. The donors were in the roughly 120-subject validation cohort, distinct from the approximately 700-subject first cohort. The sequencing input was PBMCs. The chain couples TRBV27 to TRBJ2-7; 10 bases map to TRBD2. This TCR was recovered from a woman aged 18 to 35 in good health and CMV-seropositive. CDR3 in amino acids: CASRLAGPGEQYF. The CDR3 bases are TGTGCCAGCAGACTAGCGGGACCGGGTGAGCAGTACTTC.